The entry below gives a single T cell receptor beta chain sequence along with its context. Other nucleotide sequences from this sample produce the same CDR3. This sample is drawn from a study of blood T cell repertoires in COVID-19. On the study more broadly: Some COVID-19 samples were acute and others convalescent; all came from the United States, Italy and Spain. T cells, B-cell-depleted T cells, or PBMCs provided the cDNA or gDNA that served as material.

How the authors handled the data: Estimates of nucleated cell counts were drawn from the amplification of reference gene primers. Using immunoSEQ multiplex PCR, the repertoire was profiled, and TCRdb retains in-frame clones only, with some absent. D and trimming come from the DNA, and the V and J calls and clone size come from that table. The sample lists under 250,000 clones, roughly 82% seen once, with roughly 4.7% in the top ten. Trimming stripped 1 base from V and 8 bases from J, with 9 bases between. The CDR3 runs 13 residues. Germline assignment: CDR1 SGHVS and CDR2 FQNEAQ. The chain is built from TRBV7-8 and TRBJ2-1; the D is unclear. The source is a woman in her seventies with acute or convalescent COVID-19. Sequencing was performed on peripheral blood. The CDR3 loop is CASSLDLRDEQFF. The CDR3, as DNA: TGTGCCAGCAGCTTAGACCTACGCGATGAGCAGTTCTTC.